This T cell receptor (beta chain) was profiled in a study of chemoradiotherapy in HPV16-positive cancers. In the study overall: Candidate HPV-specific T-cell clones and common TCR motifs came from functional assays in two HPV16-positive patients.

Points on this clone: Antigen specificity is unknown. One end of the junction does not line up with germline, which may come from a read error.

Broader study findings: Non-HPV-specific T cells did not expand in tumors during treatment, whereas candidate HPV-specific clones and E7-related motifs did.

TCRdb's table, derived via immunoSEQ multiplex PCR, lists solely in-frame clones and lacks some. The top ten hold roughly 6% of the sample, which has some 30,000 clones, roughly 84% seen once. CDR3 length: 16 residues. CDR1 MNHEY and CDR2 SMNVEV come from the germline V gene (reference sequence). The sequences come from blood, collected from a patient who underwent chemoradiotherapy. The source of this sequence is a human donor with HPV-associated anogenital cancer. The gene calls are TRBV27 and TRBJ1-1; maybe TRBD1 (5 bases). In nucleotides, the CDR3 is TGTGCCAGCAGATTATTCACATCGGGGGGGAACACTGAAGCTTTCTTT. Protein: CASRLFTSGGNTEAFF.